These 26 T cell receptor beta chains were all obtained from the same sample, sequenced in a study of cytomegalovirus exposure and HLA in healthy donors. Vbeta (60) and Jbeta (13) primers were used in the PCR. TCRdb keeps only in-frame clones here, not all; method: immunoSEQ multiplex PCR. Found here are under 150,000 clones, around 75% of them singletons; the top ten hold roughly 4%. The specimen sequenced was PBMCs. The receptors were gathered from a man in his 60s in good health and CMV-seronegative.

This clone was counted once. This chain connects TRBV7-8 to TRBJ2-1; 10 nucleotides agree with TRBD2. Germline CDR1 is SGHVS and CDR2 is FQNEAQ. CDR3 length: 18 residues. J was trimmed by 6 bases and V by 1 base; bases with no gene match: 12. In DNA, the CDR3 is TGTGCCAGCAGCTTAGTTTTCCTAGCGGGAGTAGGGGCCAATGAGCAGTTCTTC. This sequence encodes CASSLVFLAGVGANEQFF.

The CDR3 sequence: CASSQDGLAVNTGELFF. Here the CDR3 DNA reads TGTGCCAGCAGCCAAGATGGGCTAGCGGTGAACACCGGGGAGCTGTTTTTT. J is TRBJ2-2 and V is TRBV4-2; 7 bases are shared with TRBD2. V lost 0 bases and J lost 1; bases outside the gene matches: 5. This CDR3 has 17 amino acids. From germline, CDR1 is LGHNA and CDR2 YNFKEQ.

On this clone itself: The junction departs from germline at one end; a sequencing error may be responsible. The genes are TRBV7-3 and TRBJ2-2; no clear D gene. CDR1 and CDR2 (germline): SGHTA, FQGTGA. This CDR3 is built from 15 residues. The chain's CDR3 is CASSFRPSNTRELFF. DNA for the CDR3: TGTGCCAGCAGCTTCCGTCCTTCGAACACCAGGGAGCTGTTTTTT.

The V gene is TRBV10-3, the J gene TRBJ2-5; D might be TRBD1 (5 bases). The CDR3 length is 14 residues. Germline V gene lookup returns CDR1 ENHRY and CDR2 SYGVKD. Trimming removed 2 bases at V and 3 bases at J, with 10 bases between. CDR3 bases: TGTGCCATCAGTGAGCGGCAGGGTGAAGAGACCCAGTACTTC. This translates into CAISERQGEETQYF.

The chain carries TRBV19 and TRBJ1-1; 7 nucleotides line up with TRBD1. The CDR3 runs 15 residues. Per the germline V gene, CDR1 is LNHDA and CDR2 is SQIVND (reference sequence). The V segment lost 6 bases and the J segment 2 bases; nucleotides outside the gene matches: 9. CDR3 nucleotides: TGTGCCAGTAGCATCGGGGACAGCTTTAACACTGAAGCTTTCTTT. This gives the protein CASSIGDSFNTEAFF.

For the CDR3, the DNA is TGTGCCAGCAGCCCGGACAGGGGGCTGGATCAGCCCCAGCATTTT. The encoded protein is CASSPDRGLDQPQHF. This chain joins TRBV6-1 and TRBJ1-5, with 11 positions matching TRBD1. CDR3 size: 15 residues. The J segment lost 5 bases and the V segment lost 6 bases, leaving 6 bases of the junction unmatched. Germline V gene lookup returns CDR1 MNHNS and CDR2 SASEGT.

In this sample, this clone turned up once. This chain joins TRBV27 and TRBJ1-5; 12 nucleotides align to TRBD1. The V segment lost 3 bases and the J segment 7 bases; nucleotides outside the gene matches: 7. The CDR3 covers 16 residues. Germline CDR1 and CDR2: MNHEY and SMNVEV (reference sequence). DNA of the CDR3: TGTGCCAGCAGTTTCTCCGGGACAGGGGGCGGGCAGCCCCAGCATTTT. It yields the protein CASSFSGTGGGQPQHF.

Here the CDR3 reads CASSSLTSGSPGELFF. The CDR3 nucleotides are TGTGCCAGCAGTTCCTTAACTAGCGGGAGTCCCGGGGAGCTGTTTTTT. The chain combines TRBV6-5 with TRBJ2-2; 11 bases map to TRBD2. Losses at the gene ends were 4 bases for V and 6 bases for J; bases not matched to a gene: 7. The CDR3 is made up of 16 amino acids. CDR1 and CDR2 (germline): MNHEY, SVGAGI.

V gene TRBV10-3 combines with J gene TRBJ2-5, with 7 nucleotides matching TRBD1. The V segment lost 6 bases and the J segment 2 bases; nucleotides outside the gene matches: 3. Per the germline V gene, CDR1 is ENHRY and CDR2 is SYGVKD. CDR3 length equals 13 residues. In DNA form, the CDR3 reads TGTGCCATCAGCTTGGACAGGCAAGAGACCCAGTACTTC. It specifies CAISLDRQETQYF.

The chain has TRBV7-8 and TRBJ2-1, with 14 bases fitting TRBD2. J gave up 9 bases and V 4 bases, and 8 bases lay outside the gene matches. The germline CDR1 and CDR2 sequences are SGHVS and FQNEAQ. This CDR3 has 16 amino acids. The CDR3 nucleotides are TGTGCCAGCAGCTACCCGGGACTAGCGGGAGCCGCTGAGCAGTTCTTC. Translation: CASSYPGLAGAAEQFF.

This clone was recorded once. CDR3 sequence: CAISDSSGTSTGELFF. Written as DNA, the CDR3 is TGTGCCATCAGTGACTCTAGCGGGACATCCACCGGGGAGCTGTTTTTT. The chain employs TRBV10-3 and TRBJ2-2, with 9 positions matching TRBD2. Trimming cost V 3 bases and J 4 bases; bases outside gene matches: 6. This CDR3 has 16 residues. CDR1 is ENHRY, CDR2 SYGVKD, per germline.

J is TRBJ1-2 and V is TRBV9, with D perhaps matching TRBD1 (6 bases). The ends were cut back, 4 bases at V and 10 bases at J, with 14 bases in the middle. The CDR3 runs 12 residues. Per the germline V gene, CDR1 is SGDLS and CDR2 is YYNGEE. DNA of the CDR3: TGTGCCAGCAGCACCCCCACAGGGACCTACACCTTC. This codes for CASSTPTGTYTF.

J is TRBJ2-7 and V is TRBV18; 10 positions agree with TRBD2. The CDR3 runs to 15 residues. V trimming: 3 bases; J trimming: 6 bases; junction bases outside the gene matches: 8. CDR1 KGHSH and CDR2 LQKENI come from the germline V gene. The CDR3 DNA reads as TGTGCCAGCTCACCTCCTAGCGGGAGTTTGCTCGAGCAGTACTTC. It is translated as CASSPPSGSLLEQYF.

J is TRBJ2-1 and V is TRBV5-1, with no clear D. Trimming removed 4 bases from V and 2 bases from J, with 13 bases in between. CDR3 length equals 15 residues. Germline assignment: CDR1 SGHRS and CDR2 YFSETQ. Here the CDR3 reads CASSPDPATYNEQFF. DNA of the CDR3: TGCGCCAGCAGCCCCGATCCCGCTACCTACAATGAGCAGTTCTTC.

This chain links TRBV4-1 with TRBJ1-6, with D possibly matching TRBD1 (6 bases). Per the germline V gene, CDR1 is MGHRA and CDR2 is YSYEKL. The germline V and J ends were trimmed by 0 bases and 7 bases, with 13 bases remaining between them. This CDR3 has 16 residues. This chain's CDR3 is CASSQDSGQTNSPLHF. CDR3 in DNA: TGCGCCAGCAGCCAAGATTCAGGACAGACAAATTCACCCCTCCACTTT.

This clone was recorded only once. CDR3 coding DNA: TGTGCCAGCAGCTTAAATCAGGGGTTCCGAGAGACCCAGTACTTC. This sequence encodes CASSLNQGFRETQYF. This sequence joins TRBV7-2 and TRBJ2-5; possibly TRBD1 for D (6 bases). From germline, CDR1 is SGHTA and CDR2 FQGNSA. V was clipped by 2 bases and J by 4 bases, with 14 bases between them. The CDR3 extends over 15 amino acids.

The chain combines TRBV29-1 with TRBJ1-3; D perhaps matches TRBD1 (6 bases). V lost 5 bases to trimming and J lost 2 bases, with 10 bases between them. CDR3 length: 13 residues. The germline gives CDR1 SQVTM, CDR2 ANQGSEA. This CDR3 reads CSVKTGTGNTIYF. CDR3 nucleotide sequence: TGCAGCGTTAAAACAGGGACTGGAAACACCATATATTTT.

The chain is built from TRBV5-6 and TRBJ2-3; D call uncertain. V gave up 3 bases and J gave up 5 bases, with 10 bases separating them. CDR1 and CDR2 (germline): SGHDT, YYEEEE. The CDR3 is 13 amino acids. The DNA for the CDR3 is TGTGCCAGCAGCTCGAGACTGGTAGATACGCAGTATTTT. Its translation: CASSSRLVDTQYF.

The V call is TRBV28, the J call TRBJ1-1; no firm D call. This CDR3 is 13 amino acids long. Per the germline V gene, CDR1 is MDHEN and CDR2 is SYDVKM. Between the trimmed V and J ends, which lost 3 bases and 5 bases, there was a span of 10 bases. In DNA, the CDR3 is TGTGCCAGCAGTTTCTTGAGTGGTACTGAAGCTTTCTTT. It encodes CASSFLSGTEAFF.

The J gene is TRBJ2-3, the V gene TRBV6-1, with 12 positions matching TRBD2. CDR1 is MNHNS and CDR2 is SASEGT in the germline V gene. After removal of 6 bases from V and 6 bases from J, the junction contained 4 bases not matched to a gene. This CDR3 has 14 amino acids. In DNA form, the CDR3 reads TGTGCCAGCAGCACTAGCGGGAGGATGGATACGCAGTATTTT. Protein sequence: CASSTSGRMDTQYF.

The gene calls are TRBV30 and TRBJ1-1; 9 nucleotides match TRBD1. The CDR3 is 14 amino acids. Germline V gene data show CDR1 as GTSNPN and CDR2 as SVGIG (reference sequence). The junction had 5 bases not matched to a gene; V was cut back by 2 bases and J by 4 bases. Written as DNA, the CDR3 is TGTGCCTGGAGTTACAGGGGGCTTGGCACTGAAGCTTTCTTT. It codes for CAWSYRGLGTEAFF. Full variable domain (remainder filled in from reference TRBV30 and TRBJ1-1): SQTIHQWPATLVQPVGSPLSLECTVEGTSNPNLYWYRQAAGRGLQLLFYSVGIGQISSEVPQNLSASRPQDRQFILSSKKLLLSDSGFYLCAWSYRGLGTEAFFGQGTRLTVV.

This chain uses TRBV6-5 with TRBJ1-3; D is unresolved. The CDR3 is 16 amino acids. Germline V gene sequence: CDR1 MNHEY, CDR2 SVGAGI. V shed 0 bases and J shed 2 bases, with 11 bases lying between them. The CDR3 loop is CASSYSMAVTGNTIYF. The DNA of the CDR3 is TGTGCCAGCAGTTACTCGATGGCCGTTACTGGAAACACCATATATTTT.

J is TRBJ2-5 and V is TRBV28, with a weak D call TRBD2 (7 bases). The germline gives CDR1 MDHEN, CDR2 SYDVKM. This CDR3 has 16 amino acids. V was trimmed by 4 bases and J by 2 bases, leaving 17 bases between them. CDR3 nucleotide sequence: TGTGCCAGCAGTTGGGGTGGGGGGGACACGCAAGAGACCCAGTACTTC. Residues: CASSWGGGDTQETQYF. The full variable domain, with the rest looked up from reference TRBV28 and TRBJ2-5, is DVKVTQSSRYLVKRTGEKVFLECVQDMDHENMFWYRQDPGLGLRLIYFSYDVKMKEKGDIPEGYSVSREKKERFSLILESASTNQTSMYLCASSWGGGDTQETQYFGPGTRLLVL.

In this sample, this clone turned up once. The rearrangement uses TRBV4-3 and TRBJ2-4, with D tentatively TRBD1 (7 bases). With 1 base removed from V and 1 base from J, the gap between germline ends came to 14 bases. CDR1 is LGHNA and CDR2 is YSLEER in the germline V gene. There are 17 residues in the CDR3. DNA for the CDR3: TGCGCCAGCAGCCAAGGAGAGGGGGCGGGGGCCAAAAACATTCAGTACTTC. Translating gives CASSQGEGAGAKNIQYF.

The J gene is TRBJ2-4, the V gene TRBV6-1; 10 positions agree with TRBD1. After removal of 2 bases from V and 15 bases from J, the junction contained 7 bases not matched to a gene. Germline loops: CDR1 MNHNS, CDR2 SASEGT. This CDR3 has 13 residues. Here the CDR3 reads CASSETGQGWGYF. Here the CDR3 DNA reads TGTGCCAGCAGTGAAACGGGACAGGGGTGGGGGTACTTC.

V is TRBV28 and J is TRBJ1-2; the match to TRBD1 covers 7 bases. Losses at the gene ends were 2 bases for V and 3 bases for J; bases not matched to a gene: 3. The CDR3 consists of 14 residues. Germline V gives CDR1 MDHEN, CDR2 SYDVKM. The CDR3 DNA sequence: TGTGCCAGCAGTTTAGGAGGGGGCGACTATGGCTACACCTTC. As protein: CASSLGGGDYGYTF.